The rows below give T cell receptor beta chains drawn from one sample of a study of CD8 T cells in Susac syndrome. TCRdb reprocessed the immunoSEQ multiplex PCR reads with MiXCR, giving one entry per CDR3 protein. Of a few hundred thousand distinct CDR3 sequences listed, approximately 85% were seen once; the top ten hold approximately 0.11%. The material sequenced was CD8+ T cells from PBMCs. The receptors were sampled from a human donor with multiple sclerosis. Each CDR3 is given with its conserved first and last residue. D genes are given only for firm matches. Part of the rows lack a size; the others show once, few, many or a class for expanded clones.

clone_size	v_call	j_call	d_call	cdr3_nt	cdr3_aa
NA	TRBV5-4	TRBJ2-7	TRBD2	TGTGCCAGCAGCCGAGCGGGACTAGGGACGTCCGAGCAGTACTTC	CASSRAGLGTSEQYF
NA	TRBV29-1	TRBJ1-1	NA	TGCAGCGTTCAGGGTAACACTGAAGTTTTCTTT	CSVQGNTEVFF
NA	TRBV30	TRBJ2-7	NA	TGTGCCTGGTCGGGCCTCCCCTACGAGCAGTACTTC	CAWSGLPYEQYF
once	TRBV27	TRBJ2-2	NA	TGTGCCAGCAGTTTAAAACAGGGAGAGTGGGACACCGGGGAGCTGTTTTTT	CASSLKQGEWDTGELFF
NA	TRBV2	TRBJ2-1	NA	TGTGCCAGCAGTGGTGAAGGGAGAAATGAGCAGTTCTTC	CASSGEGRNEQFF
NA	TRBV28	TRBJ2-1	NA	TGTGCCAGCAATGTAGGGGGGTTCAATGAGCAGTTCTTC	CASNVGGFNEQFF
NA	TRBV12-3/TRBV12-4	TRBJ1-5	NA	TGTGCCAGCAGTTTTTCGGCGTCCGATAGCAATCAGCCCCAGCATTTT	CASSFSASDSNQPQHF
once	TRBV10-1	TRBJ1-5	NA	TGCGCCCACCGGACGGGGTGGAAGAATACCAATCAGCCCCAGCATTTT	CAHRTGWKNTNQPQHF
NA	TRBV19	TRBJ1-1	NA	TGTGCCAGTAGTATATCGACTTACACTGAAGCTTTCTTT	CASSISTYTEAFF
NA	TRBV4-1	TRBJ1-6	NA	TGCGCCAGCAGCCAAGATCTTCCGGGCCTAAATTCACCCCTCCACTTT	CASSQDLPGLNSPLHF
NA	TRBV6-6	TRBJ2-7	NA	TGTGCCAGCAGTTACTCAGGGGGACCCTCCTACGAGCAGTACTTC	CASSYSGGPSYEQYF
NA	TRBV14	TRBJ1-2	NA	TGTGCCAGCAGCCAAGCCCCTCCCTACACCTTC	CASSQAPPYTF
NA	TRBV7-6	TRBJ2-5	TRBD2	TGTGCCAGCAGCCCCGGGAGGAGCGGGAGACCTCAAGAGACCCAGTACTTC	CASSPGRSGRPQETQYF
NA	TRBV30	TRBJ2-1	TRBD1	TGTGCCGGCTGGACAGGGGTCGATGAGCAGTTCTTC	CAGWTGVDEQFF
NA	TRBV12-3/TRBV12-4	TRBJ1-3	NA	TGTGCCAGCAGTTGGGGGTCGGCATACTCTGGAAACACCATATATTTT	CASSWGSAYSGNTIYF
NA	TRBV27	TRBJ1-1	NA	TGTGCCAGCAGTTTATTGGGCAGCAACACTGAAGCTTTCTTT	CASSLLGSNTEAFF
NA	TRBV6-5	TRBJ2-2	NA	TGTGCCAGCAGCTATTACAGCGGGCCCGGGGAGCTGTTTTTT	CASSYYSGPGELFF
NA	TRBV5-4	TRBJ1-1	NA	TGTGCCAGCAGCTTGGCCGGGTCTGGGGTATGGACTGAAGCTTTCTTT	CASSLAGSGVWTEAFF
NA	TRBV2	TRBJ2-1	TRBD2	TGTGCCAGCAGTGAAGCTAGCGGGAGTACGGATGAGCAGTTCTTC	CASSEASGSTDEQFF
few	TRBV19	TRBJ1-2	NA	TGTGCCAGTAGTATACAGGGCGGCTATGGCTACACCTTC	CASSIQGGYGYTF
NA	TRBV27	TRBJ1-1	NA	TGTGCCAGCAGTTTATCGGGGCCCGCGGAAGCTTTCTTT	CASSLSGPAEAFF
NA	TRBV5-6	TRBJ1-1	NA	TGTGCCAGCAGCCTGCGTCTCATGACTGAAGCTTTCTTT	CASSLRLMTEAFF
NA	TRBV6-4	TRBJ2-1	TRBD1	TGTGCCAGCAGTGACGTGGGGACAGGGTTTGGGCAGTTCTTC	CASSDVGTGFGQFF
once	TRBV29-1	TRBJ2-4	NA	TGCAACGTTGAATATGACAGGCACATTCAGTACTTC	CNVEYDRHIQYF
NA	TRBV27	TRBJ1-4	NA	TGTGCCAGCAGTCCTGACACCCAACGGCTGTTTTTT	CASSPDTQRLFF
NA	TRBV6-2/TRBV6-3	TRBJ2-3	TRBD2	TGTGCCAGCATGTACCCTAGCGGGAGGGCCTCAGATACGCAGTATTTT	CASMYPSGRASDTQYF
NA	TRBV30	TRBJ2-7	NA	TGTGCCTGGAGTGTATCTATAGGGTCCTACGAGCAGTACTTC	CAWSVSIGSYEQYF
few	TRBV19	TRBJ1-1	NA	TGTGCCAGTAACCCCGGGACATCGAACACTGAAGCTTTCTTT	CASNPGTSNTEAFF
NA	TRBV29-1	TRBJ2-2	NA	TGCAGCGTTGAAATGAGGGTACCCGGGGAGCTGTTTTTT	CSVEMRVPGELFF
NA	TRBV5-4	TRBJ1-1	NA	TGTGCCAGCAGCTTGACAGGGTTTGAGACTGAAGCTTTCTTT	CASSLTGFETEAFF
NA	TRBV10-2	TRBJ1-3	NA	TGCGCCAGCAGTGAGTGGGGGGCTGGTGGAAACACCATATATTTT	CASSEWGAGGNTIYF
NA	TRBV6-5	TRBJ1-5	TRBD1	TGTGCCAGCAGTTCGTACAGGGGCAGCAATCAGCCCCAGCATTTT	CASSSYRGSNQPQHF
NA	TRBV29-1	TRBJ2-1	NA	TGCAGCGTTCGACAGGACAATGAGCAGTTCTTC	CSVRQDNEQFF
NA	TRBV7-9	TRBJ1-6	NA	TGTGCCAGCACTCAAGGGGGGCTCGAACCCCTCCACTTT	CASTQGGLEPLHF
NA	TRBV27	TRBJ2-5	NA	TGTGCCAGCAGCAGGGATACAGGGACTCAAGAGACCCAGTACTTC	CASSRDTGTQETQYF
NA	TRBV27	TRBJ1-1	NA	TGTGCCAGCAGTTTATCGGCGGAAATGAACACTGAAGCTTTCTTT	CASSLSAEMNTEAFF
NA	TRBV25-1	TRBJ2-2	TRBD2	TGTGCCAGCAGAGAGCGGGAGGGCCCCACCGGGGAGCTGTTTTTT	CASREREGPTGELFF
NA	TRBV20-1	TRBJ1-2	NA	TGCAGTGCTATGGACCCTGGGGGGCCGGCCTATGGCTACACCTTC	CSAMDPGGPAYGYTF
few	TRBV6-1	TRBJ1-1	NA	TGTGCCAGCAGTCCGGACAGAATGAACACTGAAGCTTTCTTT	CASSPDRMNTEAFF
NA	TRBV27	TRBJ1-1	NA	TGTGCCAGCAGTTTAGTCCCAGGGACGTTGGGCACTGAAGCTTTCTTT	CASSLVPGTLGTEAFF
NA	TRBV14	TRBJ1-4	NA	TGTGCCAGCAGCCAAGACTTGTCGGCAACTAATGAAAAACTGTTTTTT	CASSQDLSATNEKLFF
NA	TRBV6-5	TRBJ2-3	TRBD2	TGTGCCAGCAGTTACGGACTAGCGGCATTCACAGATACGCAGTATTTT	CASSYGLAAFTDTQYF
NA	TRBV7-6	TRBJ2-3	NA	TGTGCCAGCAGCTTAGAGGTCTTGGACTCGGGTCTCACAGATACGCAGTATTTT	CASSLEVLDSGLTDTQYF
NA	TRBV5-4	TRBJ1-1	TRBD1	TGTGCCAGCAGCGAGGGACAGCCTGAAGCTTTCTTT	CASSEGQPEAFF
NA	TRBV19	TRBJ2-7	NA	TGTGCCAGTAGTATAGGTCAGTTCATCAACGAGCAGTACTTC	CASSIGQFINEQYF
NA	TRBV6-6	TRBJ2-3	NA	TGTGCCAGCACGGAGGAGGGTTGGGGCACAGATACGCAGTATTTT	CASTEEGWGTDTQYF
NA	TRBV12-5	TRBJ2-3	NA	TGTGCTAGTGGTTTGGTACCCGGAGATACGCAGTATTTT	CASGLVPGDTQYF
NA	TRBV7-2	TRBJ2-3	NA	TGTGCCAGCAGCTTAGGTCTCCAGGCTAGCACAGATACGCAGTATTTT	CASSLGLQASTDTQYF
NA	TRBV12-3/TRBV12-4	TRBJ2-3	TRBD2	TGTGCCAGCAGTTTATTCTCGGGAGGGCCATCAGATACGCAGTATTTT	CASSLFSGGPSDTQYF
once	TRBV30	TRBJ2-3	NA	TGTGCCTGGAGTGTATTAAGTTTTACGTTGGATACGCAGTATTTT	CAWSVLSFTLDTQYF
NA	TRBV5-1	TRBJ1-1	TRBD1	TGCGCCAGCAGCGAGACAGGGGCCGCTGAAGCTTTCTTT	CASSETGAAEAFF
NA	TRBV20-1	TRBJ1-2	TRBD1	TGCAGTGTCCTGGACAGGGGGAACTATGGCTACACCTTC	CSVLDRGNYGYTF
NA	TRBV11-2	TRBJ1-1	NA	TGTGTCAGCAGCTTAGGGGAGAACACTGAAGCTTTCTTT	CVSSLGENTEAFF
NA	TRBV6-2/TRBV6-3	TRBJ2-7	TRBD1	TGTGCCAGCAGTTACTCGCGACAGGGAGCCTACGAGCAGTACTTC	CASSYSRQGAYEQYF
once	TRBV19	TRBJ1-5	NA	TGTGCCAGTAGTATAACTTCTCTGCCCCAGCATTTT	CASSITSLPQHF